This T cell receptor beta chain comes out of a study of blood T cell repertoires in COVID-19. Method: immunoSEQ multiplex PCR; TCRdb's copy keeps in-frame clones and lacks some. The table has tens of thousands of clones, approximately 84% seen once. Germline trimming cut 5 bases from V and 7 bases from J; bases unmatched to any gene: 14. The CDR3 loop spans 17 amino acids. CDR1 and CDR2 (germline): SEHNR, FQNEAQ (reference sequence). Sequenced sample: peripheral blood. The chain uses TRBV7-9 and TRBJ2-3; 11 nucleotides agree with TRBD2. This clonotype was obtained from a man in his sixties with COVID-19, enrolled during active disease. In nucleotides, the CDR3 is TGTGCCAGCAGCCCGGGCCTCGGGACTAGCGGAGCTTATACGCAGTATTTT. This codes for CASSPGLGTSGAYTQYF. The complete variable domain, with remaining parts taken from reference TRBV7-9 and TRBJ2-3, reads DTGVSQNPRHKITKRGQNVTFRCDPISEHNRLYWYRQTLGQGPEFLTYFQNEAQLEKSRLLSDRFSAERPKGSFSTLEIQRTEQGDSAMYLCASSPGLGTSGAYTQYFGPGTRLTVL.